This record concerns one TCR beta chain sequence. Its antigen is not known. Expressed TCRB transcripts were sequenced, since all the RNA that had been isolated was reverse transcribed. Some clones are missing from TCRdb's copy, which holds only in-frame ones; the method was immunoSEQ multiplex PCR. The data show 150,000 to 200,000 clones, approximately 62% seen once. Trimming removed 8 bases at V and 6 bases at J, with 20 bases between. Looked up from germline, CDR1 is GTSNPN and CDR2 is SVGIG (reference sequence). The CDR3 runs to 14 residues. These data belong to a study of beta chain features in type 1 diabetes. The wider study: All samples combined gave 95 million to 130 million sorted cells for examination.

Sorting of CD4+ naive, central memory, regulatory and stem cell-like memory cells was performed via CD45RO/CCR7/CD25/CD127/CD95/CD27. Findings and limits, study-wide: Patients showed naive, central memory and Treg TCRB repertoires that appeared more similar than those of healthy donors. When Type 1 diabetes patients were examined, their TCRB CDR3s proved moderately but significantly shorter in all four CD4+ subsets. Diminished insertions and augmented deletions at VDJ junctions characterized type 1 diabetes patients.

The sequencing sample was made of naive CD4+ T cells from blood. The rearrangement joins TRBV30 to TRBJ2-1, with TRBD2 as a possible D gene (7 bases). The clonotype was recovered from a man younger than 45 with type 1 diabetes. CDR3: CALMAGAIPNEQFF. The CDR3 coding sequence is TGTGCCCTGATGGCGGGGGCCATTCCCAATGAGCAGTTCTTC.